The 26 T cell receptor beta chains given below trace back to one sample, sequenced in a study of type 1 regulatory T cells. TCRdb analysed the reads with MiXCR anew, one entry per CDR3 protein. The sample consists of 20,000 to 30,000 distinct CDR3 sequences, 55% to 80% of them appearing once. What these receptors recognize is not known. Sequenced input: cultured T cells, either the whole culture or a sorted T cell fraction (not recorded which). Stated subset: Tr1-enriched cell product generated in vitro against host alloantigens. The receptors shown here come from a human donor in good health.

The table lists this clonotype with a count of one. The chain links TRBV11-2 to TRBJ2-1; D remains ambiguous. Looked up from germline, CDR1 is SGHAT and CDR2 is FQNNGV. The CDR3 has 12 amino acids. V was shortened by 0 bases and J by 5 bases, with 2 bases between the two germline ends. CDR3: CASSLDNNEQFF. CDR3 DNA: TGTGCCAGCAGCTTAGACAACAATGAGCAGTTCTTC.

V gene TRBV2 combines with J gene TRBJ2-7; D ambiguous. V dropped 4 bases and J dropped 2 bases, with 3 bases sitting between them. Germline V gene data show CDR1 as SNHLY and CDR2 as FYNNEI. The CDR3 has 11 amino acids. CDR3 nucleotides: TGTGCCAGCAGTGGGACCTACGAGCAGTACTTC. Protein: CASSGTYEQYF.

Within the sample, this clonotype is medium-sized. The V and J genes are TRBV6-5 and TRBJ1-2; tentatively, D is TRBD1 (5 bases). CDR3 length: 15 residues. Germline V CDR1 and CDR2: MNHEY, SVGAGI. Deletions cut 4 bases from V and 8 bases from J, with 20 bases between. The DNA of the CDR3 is TGTGCCAGCAGTTCTCAGGCCCCAGGGATCGGCGGCTACACCTTC. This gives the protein CASSSQAPGIGGYTF.

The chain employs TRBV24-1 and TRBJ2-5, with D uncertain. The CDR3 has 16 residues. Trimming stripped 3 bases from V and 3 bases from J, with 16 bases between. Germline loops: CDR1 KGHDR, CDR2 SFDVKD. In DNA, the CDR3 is TGTGCCACCAGTGATCCCTCCGGGCCCCAAGAAGAGACCCAGTACTTC. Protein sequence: CATSDPSGPQEETQYF.

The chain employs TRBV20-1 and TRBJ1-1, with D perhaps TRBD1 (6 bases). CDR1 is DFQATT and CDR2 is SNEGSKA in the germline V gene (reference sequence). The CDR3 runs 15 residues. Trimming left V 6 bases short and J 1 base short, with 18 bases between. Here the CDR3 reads CSAPSGGAGNTEAFF. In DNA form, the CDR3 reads TGCAGTGCCCCATCGGGGGGCGCGGGGAACACTGAAGCTTTCTTT.

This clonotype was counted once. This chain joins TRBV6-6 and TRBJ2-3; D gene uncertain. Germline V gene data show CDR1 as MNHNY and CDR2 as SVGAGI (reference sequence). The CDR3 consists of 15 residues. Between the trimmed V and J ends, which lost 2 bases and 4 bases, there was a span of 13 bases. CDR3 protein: CASSYAGRTSDTQYF. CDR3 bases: TGTGCCAGCAGTTACGCAGGAAGAACTTCAGATACGCAGTATTTT.

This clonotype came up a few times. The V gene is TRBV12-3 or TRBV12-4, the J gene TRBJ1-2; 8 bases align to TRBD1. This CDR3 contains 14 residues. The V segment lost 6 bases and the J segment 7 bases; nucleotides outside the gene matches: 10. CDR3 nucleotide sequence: TGTGCCAGCAGAACCTCAACAGGGGGTGGTGGCTACACCTTC. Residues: CASRTSTGGGGYTF.

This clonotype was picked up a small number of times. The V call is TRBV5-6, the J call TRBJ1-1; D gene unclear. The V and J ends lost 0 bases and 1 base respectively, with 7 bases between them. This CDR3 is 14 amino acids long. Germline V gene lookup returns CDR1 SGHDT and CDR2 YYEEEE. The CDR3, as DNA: TGTGCCAGCAGCTTGGTCCAGCGGAACACTGAAGCTTTCTTT. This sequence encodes CASSLVQRNTEAFF.

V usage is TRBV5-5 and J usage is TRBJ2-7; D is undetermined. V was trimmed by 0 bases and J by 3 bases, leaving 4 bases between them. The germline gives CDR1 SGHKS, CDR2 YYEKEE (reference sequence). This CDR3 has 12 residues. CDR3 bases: TGTGCCAGCAGCTTGGTATTCTACGAGCAGTACTTC. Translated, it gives CASSLVFYEQYF.

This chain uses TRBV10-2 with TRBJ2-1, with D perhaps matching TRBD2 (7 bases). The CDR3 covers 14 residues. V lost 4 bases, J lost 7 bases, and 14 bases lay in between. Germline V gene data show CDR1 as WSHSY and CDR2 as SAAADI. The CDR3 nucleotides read TGCGCCAGCAGTGGCGGGGGCGCCTGGAATGAGCAGTTCTTC. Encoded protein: CASSGGGAWNEQFF.

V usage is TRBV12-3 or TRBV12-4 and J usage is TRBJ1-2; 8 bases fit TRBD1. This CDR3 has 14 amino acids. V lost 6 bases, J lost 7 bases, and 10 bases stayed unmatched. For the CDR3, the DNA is TGTGCCAGCAGCCGACCAGGGACAGGAGGTGGCTACACCTTC. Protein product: CASSRPGTGGGYTF.

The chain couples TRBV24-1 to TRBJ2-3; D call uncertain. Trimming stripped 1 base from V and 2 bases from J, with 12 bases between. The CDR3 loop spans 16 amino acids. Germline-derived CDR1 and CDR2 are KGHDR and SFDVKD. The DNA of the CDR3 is TGTGCCACCAGTGATTTAAACTTCGGGTCCACAGATACGCAGTATTTT. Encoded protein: CATSDLNFGSTDTQYF.

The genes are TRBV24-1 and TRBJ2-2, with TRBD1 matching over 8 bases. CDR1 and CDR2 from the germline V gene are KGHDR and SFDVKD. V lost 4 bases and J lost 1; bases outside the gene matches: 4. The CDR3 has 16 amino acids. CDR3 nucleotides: TGTGCCACCAGTGACCCCGGGACAGGGAACACCGGGGAGCTGTTTTTT. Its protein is CATSDPGTGNTGELFF.

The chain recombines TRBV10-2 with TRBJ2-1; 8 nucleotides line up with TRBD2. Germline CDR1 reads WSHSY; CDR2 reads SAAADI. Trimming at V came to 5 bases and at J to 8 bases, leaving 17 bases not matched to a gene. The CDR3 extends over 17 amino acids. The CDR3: CASSPTRGGLGVHEQFF. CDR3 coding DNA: TGCGCCAGCAGTCCAACCCGAGGGGGACTAGGTGTCCATGAGCAGTTCTTC.

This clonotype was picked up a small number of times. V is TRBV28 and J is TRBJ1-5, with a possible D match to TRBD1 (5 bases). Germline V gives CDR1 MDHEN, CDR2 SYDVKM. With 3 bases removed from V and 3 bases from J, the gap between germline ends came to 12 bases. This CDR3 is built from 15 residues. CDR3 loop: CASSLGGGDNQPQHF. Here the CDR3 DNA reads TGTGCCAGCAGTTTGGGGGGGGGGGACAATCAGCCCCAGCATTTT.

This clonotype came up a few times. CDR3 sequence (DNA): TGTGCCAGCAGTGCAGGGACGAACACCGGGGAGCTGTTTTTT. Its protein is CASSAGTNTGELFF. This rearrangement joins TRBV6-4 to TRBJ2-2; tentatively, D is TRBD1 (5 bases). Deletions cut 4 bases from V and 0 bases from J, with 6 bases between. Germline V CDR1 and CDR2: MRHNA, SNTAGT. This CDR3 has 14 amino acids.

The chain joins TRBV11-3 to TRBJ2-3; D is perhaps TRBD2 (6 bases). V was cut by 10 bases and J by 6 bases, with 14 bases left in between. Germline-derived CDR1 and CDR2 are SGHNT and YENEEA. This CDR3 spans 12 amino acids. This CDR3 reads CATTREVDTQYF. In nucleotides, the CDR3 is TGTGCCACCACTAGGGAGGTGGATACGCAGTATTTT.

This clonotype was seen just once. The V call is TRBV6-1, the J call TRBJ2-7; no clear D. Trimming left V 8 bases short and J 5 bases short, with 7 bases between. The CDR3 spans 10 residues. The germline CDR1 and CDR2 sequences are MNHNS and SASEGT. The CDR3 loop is CASGRNEQYF. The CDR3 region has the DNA TGTGCCAGCGGGCGAAACGAGCAGTACTTC.

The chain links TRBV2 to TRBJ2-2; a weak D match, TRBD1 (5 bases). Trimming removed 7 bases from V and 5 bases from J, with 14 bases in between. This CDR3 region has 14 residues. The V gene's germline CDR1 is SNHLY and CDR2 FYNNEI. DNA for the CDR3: TGTGCCAGCACCTCGACAGCACGAACCGGGGAGCTGTTTTTT. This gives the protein CASTSTARTGELFF.

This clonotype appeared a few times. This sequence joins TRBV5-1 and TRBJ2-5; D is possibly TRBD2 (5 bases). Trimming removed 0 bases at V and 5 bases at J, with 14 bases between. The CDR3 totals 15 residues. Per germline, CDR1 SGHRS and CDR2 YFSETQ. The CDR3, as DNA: TGCGCCAGCAGCTTGGTCACTGGACTGGGCGAGACCCAGTACTTC. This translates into CASSLVTGLGETQYF.

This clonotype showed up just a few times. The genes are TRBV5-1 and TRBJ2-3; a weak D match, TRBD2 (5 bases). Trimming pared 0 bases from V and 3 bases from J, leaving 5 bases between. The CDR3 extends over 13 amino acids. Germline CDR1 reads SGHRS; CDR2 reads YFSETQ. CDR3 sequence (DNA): TGCGCCAGCAGCTTGGGGGAGACAGATACGCAGTATTTT. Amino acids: CASSLGETDTQYF.

For the CDR3, the DNA is TGTGCCAGCTCACCCAACGTAACTCCCGGGAAAGAGCAGTTCTTC. It translates to CASSPNVTPGKEQFF. The rearrangement joins TRBV18 to TRBJ2-1; D possibly corresponds to TRBD2 (5 bases). Trimming left V 3 bases short and J 10 bases short, with 19 bases between. This CDR3 has 15 residues. Germline V gene sequence: CDR1 KGHSH, CDR2 LQKENI.

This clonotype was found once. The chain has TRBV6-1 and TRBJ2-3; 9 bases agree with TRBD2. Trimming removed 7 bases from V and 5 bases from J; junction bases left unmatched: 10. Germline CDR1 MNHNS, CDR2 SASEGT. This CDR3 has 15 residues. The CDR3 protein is CASMAAGGLRDTQYF. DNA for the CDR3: TGTGCCAGCATGGCCGCGGGGGGGCTGAGAGATACGCAGTATTTT.

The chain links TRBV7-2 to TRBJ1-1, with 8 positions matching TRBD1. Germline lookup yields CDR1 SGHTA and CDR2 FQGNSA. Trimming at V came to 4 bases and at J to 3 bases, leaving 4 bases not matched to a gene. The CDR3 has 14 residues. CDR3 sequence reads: CASSSGQGYTEAFF. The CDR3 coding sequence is TGTGCCAGCAGCTCCGGACAGGGATACACTGAAGCTTTCTTT.

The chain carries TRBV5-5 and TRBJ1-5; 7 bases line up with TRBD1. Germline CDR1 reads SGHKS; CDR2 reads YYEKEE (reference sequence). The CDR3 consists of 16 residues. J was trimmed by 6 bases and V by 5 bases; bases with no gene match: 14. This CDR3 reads CASSFGQPWDSQPQHF. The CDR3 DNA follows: TGTGCCAGCAGTTTCGGACAGCCTTGGGACAGTCAGCCCCAGCATTTT. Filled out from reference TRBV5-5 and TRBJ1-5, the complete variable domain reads DAGVTQSPTHLIKTRGQQVTLRCSPISGHKSVSWYQQVLGQGPQFIFQYYEKEERGRGNFPDRFSARQFPNYSSELNVNALLLGDSALYLCASSFGQPWDSQPQHFGDGTRLSIL.

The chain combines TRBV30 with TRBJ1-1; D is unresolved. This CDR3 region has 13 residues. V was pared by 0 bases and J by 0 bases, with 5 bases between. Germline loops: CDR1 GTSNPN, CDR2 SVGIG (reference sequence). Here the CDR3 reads CAWSVHMNTEAFF. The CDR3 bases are TGTGCCTGGAGTGTACATATGAACACTGAAGCTTTCTTT. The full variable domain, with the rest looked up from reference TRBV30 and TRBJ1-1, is SQTIHQWPATLVQPVGSPLSLECTVEGTSNPNLYWYRQAAGRGLQLLFYSVGIGQISSEVPQNLSASRPQDRQFILSSKKLLLSDSGFYLCAWSVHMNTEAFFGQGTRLTVV.